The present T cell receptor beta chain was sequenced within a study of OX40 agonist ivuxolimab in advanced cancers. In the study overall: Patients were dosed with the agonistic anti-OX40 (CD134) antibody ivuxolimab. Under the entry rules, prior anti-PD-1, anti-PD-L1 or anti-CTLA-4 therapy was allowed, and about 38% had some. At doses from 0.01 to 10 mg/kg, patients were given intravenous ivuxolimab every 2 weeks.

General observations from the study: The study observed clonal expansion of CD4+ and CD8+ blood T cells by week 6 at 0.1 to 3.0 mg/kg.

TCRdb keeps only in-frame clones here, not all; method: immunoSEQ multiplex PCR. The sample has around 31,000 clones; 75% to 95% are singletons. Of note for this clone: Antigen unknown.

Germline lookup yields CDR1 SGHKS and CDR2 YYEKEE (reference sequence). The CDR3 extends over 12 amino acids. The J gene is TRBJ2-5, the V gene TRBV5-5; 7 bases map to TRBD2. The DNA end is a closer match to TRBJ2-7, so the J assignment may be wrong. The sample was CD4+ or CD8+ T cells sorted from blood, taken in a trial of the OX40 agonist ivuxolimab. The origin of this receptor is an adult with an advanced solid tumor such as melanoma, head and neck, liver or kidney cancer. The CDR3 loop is CASIGLADEQYF. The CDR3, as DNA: TGTGCCAGCATCGGGCTAGCGGACGAGCAGTACTTC.